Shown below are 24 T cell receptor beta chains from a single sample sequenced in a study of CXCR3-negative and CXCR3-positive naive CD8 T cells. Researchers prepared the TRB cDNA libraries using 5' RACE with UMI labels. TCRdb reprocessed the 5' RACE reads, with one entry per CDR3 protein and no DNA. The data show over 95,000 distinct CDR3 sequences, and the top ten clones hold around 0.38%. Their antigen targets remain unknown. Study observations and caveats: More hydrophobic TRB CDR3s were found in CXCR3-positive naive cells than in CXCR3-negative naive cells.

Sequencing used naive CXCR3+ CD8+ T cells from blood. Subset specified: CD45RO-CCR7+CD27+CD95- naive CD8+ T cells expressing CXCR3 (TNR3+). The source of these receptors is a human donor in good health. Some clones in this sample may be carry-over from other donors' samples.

Here the CDR3 reads CASSGREGTEAFF. V is TRBV6-5 and J is TRBJ1-1. The CDR3 length is 13 residues. Germline assignment: CDR1 MNHEY and CDR2 SVGAGI.

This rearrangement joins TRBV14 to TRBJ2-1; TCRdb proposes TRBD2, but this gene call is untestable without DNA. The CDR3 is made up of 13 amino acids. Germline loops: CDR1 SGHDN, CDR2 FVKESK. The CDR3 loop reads CASSHGPYNEQFF. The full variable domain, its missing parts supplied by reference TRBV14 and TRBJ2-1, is EAGVTQFPSHSVIEKGQTVTLRCDPISGHDNLYWYRRVMGKEIKFLLHFVKESKQDESGMPNNRFLAERTGGTYSTLKVQPAELEDSGVYFCASSHGPYNEQFFGPGTRLTVL.

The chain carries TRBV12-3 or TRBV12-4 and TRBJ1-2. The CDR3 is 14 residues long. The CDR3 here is CASSLASQAAGYTF.

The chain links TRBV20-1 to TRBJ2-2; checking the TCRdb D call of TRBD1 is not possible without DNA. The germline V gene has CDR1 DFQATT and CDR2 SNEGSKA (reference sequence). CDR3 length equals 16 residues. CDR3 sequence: CSTILRGDSSPGELFF.

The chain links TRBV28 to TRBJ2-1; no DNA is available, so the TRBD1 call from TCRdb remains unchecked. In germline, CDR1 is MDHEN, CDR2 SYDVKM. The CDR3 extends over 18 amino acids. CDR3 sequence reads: CASSWDRGGRRSYNEQFF.

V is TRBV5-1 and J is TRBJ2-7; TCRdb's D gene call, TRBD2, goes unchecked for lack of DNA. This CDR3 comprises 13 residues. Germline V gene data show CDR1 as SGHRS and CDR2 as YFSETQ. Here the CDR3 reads CASSRLPFNEQYF.

The CDR3 here is CASSYRGRVTDTQYF. The genes are TRBV7-2 and TRBJ2-3; the TCRdb D gene call, TRBD1, has no DNA to confirm it. The CDR3 length is 15 residues. Germline V gives CDR1 SGHTA, CDR2 FQGNSA.

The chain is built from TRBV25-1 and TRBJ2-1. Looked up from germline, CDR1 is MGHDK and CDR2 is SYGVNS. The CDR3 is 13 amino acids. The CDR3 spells CASSGRRNNEQFF.

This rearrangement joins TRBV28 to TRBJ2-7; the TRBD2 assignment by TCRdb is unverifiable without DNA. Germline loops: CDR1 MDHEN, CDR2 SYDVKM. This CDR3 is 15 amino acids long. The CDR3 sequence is CASSQGLASSYEQYF.

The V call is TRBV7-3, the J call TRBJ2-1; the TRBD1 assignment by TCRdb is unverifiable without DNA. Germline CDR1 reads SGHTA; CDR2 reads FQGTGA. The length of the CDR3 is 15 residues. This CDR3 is CASSATGTGVDEQFF.

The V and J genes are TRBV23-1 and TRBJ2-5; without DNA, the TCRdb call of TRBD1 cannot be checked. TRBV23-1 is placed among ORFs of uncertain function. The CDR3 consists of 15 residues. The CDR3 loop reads CASSQAGTAQETQYF.

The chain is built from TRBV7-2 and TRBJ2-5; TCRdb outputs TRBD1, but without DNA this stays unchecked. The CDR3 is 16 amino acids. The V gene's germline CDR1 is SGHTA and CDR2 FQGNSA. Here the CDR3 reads CASSLEGWAGQETQYF.

The CDR3 protein is CASSEGERDNTQYF. The chain carries TRBV6-4 and TRBJ2-3; lacking DNA, the TRBD2 call made by TCRdb goes unchecked. Germline V gene sequence: CDR1 MRHNA, CDR2 SNTAGT. This CDR3 has 14 amino acids.

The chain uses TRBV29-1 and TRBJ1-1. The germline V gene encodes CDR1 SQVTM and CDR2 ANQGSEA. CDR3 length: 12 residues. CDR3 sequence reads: CSPRAMNTEAFF.

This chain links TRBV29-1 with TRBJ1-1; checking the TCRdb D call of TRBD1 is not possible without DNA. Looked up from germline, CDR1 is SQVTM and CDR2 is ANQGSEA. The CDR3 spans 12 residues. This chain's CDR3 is CSVDPREREAFF.

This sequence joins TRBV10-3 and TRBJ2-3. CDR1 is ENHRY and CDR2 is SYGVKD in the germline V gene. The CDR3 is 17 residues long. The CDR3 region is CAISESDRERNTDTQYF.

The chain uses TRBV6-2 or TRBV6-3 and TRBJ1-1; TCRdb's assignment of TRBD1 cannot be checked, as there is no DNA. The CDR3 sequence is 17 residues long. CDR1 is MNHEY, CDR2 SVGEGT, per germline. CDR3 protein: CASSYSSLAGVNTEAFF.

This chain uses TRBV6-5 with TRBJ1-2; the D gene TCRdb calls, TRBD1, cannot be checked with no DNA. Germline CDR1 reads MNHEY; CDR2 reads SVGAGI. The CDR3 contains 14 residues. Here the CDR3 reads CASWAFRENYGYTF.

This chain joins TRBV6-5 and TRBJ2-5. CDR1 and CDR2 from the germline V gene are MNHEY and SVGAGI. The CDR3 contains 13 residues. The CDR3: CASSYSFQETQYF.

CDR3 protein: CSVETWTGDLGEQYF. This chain joins TRBV29-1 and TRBJ2-7; absent DNA, TCRdb's TRBD1 call cannot be checked. Germline loops: CDR1 SQVTM, CDR2 ANQGSEA. The CDR3 is 15 residues long.

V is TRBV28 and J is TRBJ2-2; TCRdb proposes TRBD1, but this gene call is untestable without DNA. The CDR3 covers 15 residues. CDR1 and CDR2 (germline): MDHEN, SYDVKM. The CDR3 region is CASSGTKRYTGELFF.

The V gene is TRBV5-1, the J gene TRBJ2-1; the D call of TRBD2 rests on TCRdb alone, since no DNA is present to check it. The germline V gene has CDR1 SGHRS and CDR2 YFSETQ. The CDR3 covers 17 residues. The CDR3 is CASSLGLAGVKYNEQFF.

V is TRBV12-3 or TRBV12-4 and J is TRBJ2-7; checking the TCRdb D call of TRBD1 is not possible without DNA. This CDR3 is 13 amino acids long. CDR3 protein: CASSFLTGYEQYF.

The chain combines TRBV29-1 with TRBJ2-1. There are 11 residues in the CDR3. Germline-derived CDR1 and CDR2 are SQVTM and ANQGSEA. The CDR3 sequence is CSVVVNNEQFF.